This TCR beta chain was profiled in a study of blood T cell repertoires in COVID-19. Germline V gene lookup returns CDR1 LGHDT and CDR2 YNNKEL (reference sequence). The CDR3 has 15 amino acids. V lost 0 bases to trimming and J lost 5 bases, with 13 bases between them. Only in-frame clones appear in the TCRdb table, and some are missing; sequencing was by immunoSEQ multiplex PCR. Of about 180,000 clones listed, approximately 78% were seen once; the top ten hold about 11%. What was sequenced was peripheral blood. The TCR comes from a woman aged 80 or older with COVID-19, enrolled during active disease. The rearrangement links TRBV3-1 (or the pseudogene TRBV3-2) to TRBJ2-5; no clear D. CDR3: CASSQDGSRVETQYF. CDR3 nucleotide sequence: TGTGCCAGCAGCCAAGACGGGTCGAGAGTGGAGACCCAGTACTTC.